The clone carrying this T cell receptor (beta chain) was observed many times. The CDR3 contains 15 residues. Trimming removed 4 bases from V and 3 bases from J; junction bases left unmatched: 7. From germline, CDR1 is MDHEN and CDR2 SYDVKM. It was on clinical symptoms, serum thyroxine, TRAb, thyroid ultrasound and orbital computed tomography that diagnosis relied. The sequenced template was RNA, covering the TCR beta CDR3 region. The library came from an HTBI-primed first-round RT-PCR and a second-round multiplex PCR. TCRdb analysed the multiplex PCR reads with MiXCR anew, one entry per CDR3 protein. The data show roughly 230,000 distinct CDR3 sequences, 20% to 25% seen once. The sample is drawn from a study of Graves' ophthalmopathy and Graves' hyperthyroidism. Overall study context: Peripheral blood was collected at initial diagnosis, before any treatment.

The source of this sequence is a woman between 50 and 59 years old with Graves' ophthalmopathy. The chain is built from TRBV28 and TRBJ1-2; TRBD1 aligns across 8 bases. The sample taken for sequencing was peripheral blood. CDR3 nucleotide sequence: TGTGCCAGCAGTTACGGGGACAGGAGGTACTATGGCTACACCTTC. It is translated as CASSYGDRRYYGYTF.